This T cell receptor (beta chain) was sequenced during a study of blood T cell repertoires in COVID-19. Overall study: Acute-phase and convalescent COVID-19 samples originated in the United States, Italy and Spain. Sources were T cells, B-cell-depleted T cells, or PBMCs; the material itself was cDNA or gDNA.

In the authors' methods: Amplifying reference gene primers gave estimates of nucleated cell counts. Libraries were prepared by immunoSEQ multiplex PCR; TCRdb keeps only in-frame clonotypes and omits some of them. The D gene and trimming were derived from the DNA, and the V and J assignments and clone size from that table. The sample comprises roughly 160,000 clones, less than 90% of which are singletons, and 11% to 15% rests with the top ten. The CDR3 runs to 12 residues. CDR1 SGHDN and CDR2 FVKESK come from the germline V gene. Germline trimming cut 1 base from V and 10 bases from J; bases unmatched to any gene: 2.

The origin of this receptor is a man aged 18 to 35 with active or convalescent COVID-19. The source material was peripheral blood. The chain carries TRBV14 and TRBJ1-1; 8 bases line up with TRBD1. CDR3 sequence (DNA): TGTGCCAGCAGCCAAGCCAGGGGGCGAGCTTTCTTT. Amino acids: CASSQARGRAFF.